This TCR beta chain was profiled in a study of blood T cell repertoires in COVID-19. Original processing notes: Amplification with reference gene primers provided the estimates of nucleated cell counts. Only in-frame clones appear in the TCRdb table, and some are missing; sequencing was by immunoSEQ multiplex PCR. The D gene and trimming were derived from the DNA, and the V and J assignments and clone size from that table. The data show under 140,000 clones, with around 90% seen just once and around 4.8% held by the top ten. The germline CDR1 and CDR2 sequences are GTSNPN and SVGIG (reference sequence). The CDR3 consists of 12 residues. The ends were cut back, 2 bases at V and 2 bases at J, with 4 bases in the middle.

The V call is TRBV30, the J call TRBJ2-4; D gene uncertain. Sequenced sample: peripheral blood. The TCR originated in a human donor in a cohort sampled during active COVID-19. The CDR3 coding sequence is TGTGCCTGGAGTCCTTCCAAAAACATTCAGTACTTC. Its translation is CAWSPSKNIQYF.